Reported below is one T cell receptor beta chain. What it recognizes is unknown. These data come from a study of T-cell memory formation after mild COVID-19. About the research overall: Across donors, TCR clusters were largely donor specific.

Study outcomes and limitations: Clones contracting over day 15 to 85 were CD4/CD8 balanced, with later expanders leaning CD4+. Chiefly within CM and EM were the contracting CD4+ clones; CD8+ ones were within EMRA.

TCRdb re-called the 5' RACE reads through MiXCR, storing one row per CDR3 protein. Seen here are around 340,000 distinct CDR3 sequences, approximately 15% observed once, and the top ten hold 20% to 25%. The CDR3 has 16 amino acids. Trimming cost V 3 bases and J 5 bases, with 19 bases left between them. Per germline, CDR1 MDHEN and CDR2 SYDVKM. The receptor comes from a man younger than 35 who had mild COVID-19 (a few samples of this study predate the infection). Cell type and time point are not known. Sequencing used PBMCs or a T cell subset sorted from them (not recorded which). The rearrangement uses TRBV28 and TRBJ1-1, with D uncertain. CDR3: CASSFDRGSGRTEAFF. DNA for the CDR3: TGTGCCAGCAGTTTCGATCGTGGGAGTGGTAGGACTGAAGCTTTCTTT.